This T cell receptor beta chain was captured in a study of cytomegalovirus exposure and HLA in healthy donors. Primers for the PCR totalled 60 Vbeta and 13 Jbeta. Using immunoSEQ multiplex PCR, the repertoire was profiled, and TCRdb retains in-frame clones only, with some absent. Here the sample spans more than 80,000 clones, roughly three fifths being singletons. The germline CDR1 and CDR2 sequences are SGHNT and YENEEA. Unmatched junction bases numbered 3, after V lost 4 bases and J lost 4 bases. The CDR3 is 13 amino acids. Donors counted as nominally healthy when sampled, yet unrecorded immune exposures were likely.

The material sequenced was PBMCs. The chain couples TRBV11-3 to TRBJ2-7; 8 positions match TRBD1. The receptor was isolated from a man aged 55 to 70 in good health and CMV-seronegative. The CDR3 sequence is CASSSRGQYEQYF. The CDR3, as DNA: TGTGCCAGCAGCTCCAGGGGGCAGTACGAGCAGTACTTC.